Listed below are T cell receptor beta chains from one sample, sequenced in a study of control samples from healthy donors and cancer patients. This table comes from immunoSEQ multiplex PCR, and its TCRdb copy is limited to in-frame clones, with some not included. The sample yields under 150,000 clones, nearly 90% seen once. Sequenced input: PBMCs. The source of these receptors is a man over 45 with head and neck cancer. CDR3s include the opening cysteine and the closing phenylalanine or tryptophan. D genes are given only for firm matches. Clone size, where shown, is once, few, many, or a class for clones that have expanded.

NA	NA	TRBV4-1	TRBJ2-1	TGCGCCAGCAGCCAGCGTCCGGGTACGGGCTCCTACAATGAGCAGTTCTTC	CASSQRPGTGSYNEQFF
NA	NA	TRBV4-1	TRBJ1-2	TGCGCCAGCAGCCAAGATCGGGCAGGAGTCTATGGCTACACCTTC	CASSQDRAGVYGYTF
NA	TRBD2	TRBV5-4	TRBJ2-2	TGTGCCAGCAGCTTGGAGCTAGCGGGAGTTGGCACCGGGGAGCTGTTTTTT	CASSLELAGVGTGELFF
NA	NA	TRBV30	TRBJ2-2	TGTGCCTGGAGTGTATTGGACGGGGAGCTGTTTTTT	CAWSVLDGELFF
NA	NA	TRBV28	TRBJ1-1	TGTGCCCTCTCTAGCGGGGTCGACACTGAAGCTTTCTTT	CALSSGVDTEAFF
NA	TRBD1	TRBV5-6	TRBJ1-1	TGTGCCAGCAGCTTAGGACAGGGGAGATCGGTCACTGAAGCTTTCTTT	CASSLGQGRSVTEAFF
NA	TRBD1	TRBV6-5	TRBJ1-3	TGTGCCAGCAGCAGGGACAGCTTCTCTGGAAACACCATATATTTT	CASSRDSFSGNTIYF
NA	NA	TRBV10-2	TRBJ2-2	TGCGCCAGCAGAAGGGAGATCGGGGAGCTGTTTTTT	CASRREIGELFF
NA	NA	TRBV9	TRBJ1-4	TGTGCCAACTTGGGACGGTGGAATGAAAAACTGTTTTTT	CANLGRWNEKLFF
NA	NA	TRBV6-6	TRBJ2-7	TGTGCCAGCTCCCTGGGCCCAACCTACGAGCAGTACTTC	CASSLGPTYEQYF
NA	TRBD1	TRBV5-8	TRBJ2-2	TGTGCCAGCAGCTTGGTGGGACAGCATAAAACCGGGGAGCTGTTTTTT	CASSLVGQHKTGELFF
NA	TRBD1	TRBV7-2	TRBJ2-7	TGTGCCAGCAGCTTAGGCCGCCCGGGACAGGGGACGTTAACCTACGAGCAGTACTTC	CASSLGRPGQGTLTYEQYF
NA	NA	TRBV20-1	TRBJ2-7	TGCAGTGCTAGTCCCACCTTCCCACACACCTCCTACGAGCAGTACTTC	CSASPTFPHTSYEQYF
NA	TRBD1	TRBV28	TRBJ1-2	TGTGCCAGCAGTTTATTCCCGGGACAGGGGGCCATGGGTGGCTACACCTTC	CASSLFPGQGAMGGYTF
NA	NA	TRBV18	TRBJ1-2	TGTGCCAGCTCACTTCAGGGGCCAGGGGGCTACACCTTC	CASSLQGPGGYTF
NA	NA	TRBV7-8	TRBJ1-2	TGTGCCAGCAGCTTAGGGAGAAACTTAGACTATGGCTACACCTTC	CASSLGRNLDYGYTF
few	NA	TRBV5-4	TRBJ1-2	TGTGCCAGCAGCCCAGGACGGGGAATCATTGGCTACACCTTC	CASSPGRGIIGYTF
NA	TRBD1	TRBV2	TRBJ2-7	TGTGCCAGCAGCCCCCGGGACAGTGTTGGCTACGAGCAGTACTTC	CASSPRDSVGYEQYF
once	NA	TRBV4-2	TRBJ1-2	TGTGCCAGCAGCCGACATTCCCGGTCTAACTATGGCTACACCTTC	CASSRHSRSNYGYTF
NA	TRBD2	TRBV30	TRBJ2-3	TGTGCCTGGACGCCTGCAGCGGGGGGGCTCGCTACGCAGTATTTT	CAWTPAAGGLATQYF
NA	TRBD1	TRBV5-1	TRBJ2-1	TGCGCCAGCAGCTTGTGGGGGGCCGGGACAGGTAACAATGAGCAGTTCTTC	CASSLWGAGTGNNEQFF
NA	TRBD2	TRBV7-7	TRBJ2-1	TGTGCTAGCAGCTTAGCGGGGGGCGAGGGCCAAGCAACCCTCTACAATGAGCAGTTCTTC	CASSLAGGEGQATLYNEQFF
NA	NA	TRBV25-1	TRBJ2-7	TGTGCCAGCACTGGAGGGGACTACGAGCAGTACTTC	CASTGGDYEQYF
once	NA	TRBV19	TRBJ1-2	TGTGCCAGTAGTATACAACAGAGCTATGGCTACACCTTC	CASSIQQSYGYTF